This T cell receptor (beta chain) was recorded in a study of T cell responses to AZD1222 COVID-19 vaccine. J was trimmed by 0 bases and V by 3 bases; bases with no gene match: 6. The germline V gene encodes CDR1 SGHAT and CDR2 FQNNGV. The CDR3 is made up of 17 amino acids. The repertoire was sequenced with immunoSEQ multiplex PCR; TCRdb's copy has only in-frame clones and lacks some. The repertoire holds roughly 170,000 clones, 90% to 95% seen once, with around 1.5% in the top ten. This rearrangement joins TRBV11-2 to TRBJ2-1, with TRBD2 matching over 9 bases. Material: peripheral blood, obtained 28 days after the second AZD1222 dose. The clonotype comes from an adult who received the AZD1222 COVID-19 vaccine. The CDR3 nucleotides read TGTGCCAGCAGCTTCAGCGTTAGCGGGAGCTCCTACAATGAGCAGTTCTTC. Translation: CASSFSVSGSSYNEQFF.